One and the same sample provided the 21 T cell receptor beta chains below, sequenced in a study of blood T cells in healthy people across ages. Next came a second PCR, run for roughly 6 to 11 cycles, which used a sample-barcoded 5' primer along with a J-beta primer mix. TCRdb reprocessed the 5' RACE reads via MiXCR and lists one record per CDR3 protein. The sample comprises around 1,900,000 distinct CDR3 sequences, 30% to 40% of which are singletons, and 23% rests with the top ten. The material sequenced was blood. The receptors were sampled from a human donor in good health.

The J gene is TRBJ2-5, the V gene TRBV20-1, with 9 nucleotides matching TRBD1. CDR1 and CDR2 from the germline V gene are DFQATT and SNEGSKA (reference sequence). The J segment lost 0 bases and the V segment lost 4 bases, leaving 6 bases of the junction unmatched. The CDR3 totals 15 residues. In nucleotides, the CDR3 is TGCAGTGCTAAGGGAAGGACAGGGGACCAAGAGACCCAGTACTTC. Its protein product is CSAKGRTGDQETQYF.

This clonotype was found many times. The V gene is TRBV25-1, the J gene TRBJ2-7; D is ambiguous. The CDR3 contains 12 residues. Deletions cut 3 bases from V and 3 bases from J, with 6 bases between. CDR1 MGHDK and CDR2 SYGVNS come from the germline V gene. CDR3 loop: CASSDPGYEQYF. Written as DNA, the CDR3 is TGTGCCAGCAGTGATCCCGGCTACGAGCAGTACTTC.

This clonotype was seen a single time. This chain joins TRBV5-5 and TRBJ1-5, with D unclear. The V end lost 1 base, the J end lost 6 bases, and 11 bases lay between the germline ends. The CDR3 totals 14 residues. CDR1 is SGHKS and CDR2 is YYEKEE in the germline V gene (reference sequence). The CDR3 DNA sequence: TGTGCCAGCAGCTTGAATAGCGGGATTCAGCCCCAGCATTTT. Protein sequence: CASSLNSGIQPQHF.

The chain carries TRBV20-1 and TRBJ2-1; 9 nucleotides agree with TRBD1. The CDR3 consists of 16 residues. V shed 8 bases and J 2 bases; nucleotides not matched to a gene: 13. Germline V lookup: CDR1 DFQATT, CDR2 SNEGSKA (reference sequence). CDR3 in DNA: TGCAGTCCGACCACCTCCGGGACAGGGACCTACAATGAGCAGTTCTTC. Translated, it gives CSPTTSGTGTYNEQFF.

This clonotype was seen just once. V and J are TRBV12-3 or TRBV12-4 and TRBJ2-5, with TRBD2 matching over 9 bases. J lost 4 bases, V lost 7 bases, and 13 bases had no gene match. CDR3 size: 16 residues. As DNA, the CDR3 is TGTGCCAGCAACCTACGTAGCGGGGGTTCTATAGAGACCCAGTACTTC. This translates into CASNLRSGGSIETQYF.

This clonotype showed up just a few times. The chain employs TRBV7-2 and TRBJ1-6; D ambiguous. With 4 bases removed from V and 10 bases from J, the gap between germline ends came to 14 bases. Germline values: CDR1 SGHTA, CDR2 FQGNSA. The CDR3 has 14 amino acids. CDR3 loop: CASSYRDSNSPLHF. The CDR3 bases are TGTGCCAGCAGCTACCGGGATTCAAACTCACCCCTCCACTTT.

The chain recombines TRBV6-2 or TRBV6-3 with TRBJ1-5; 7 bases match TRBD1. This CDR3 contains 14 residues. Germline CDR1 and CDR2: MNHEY and SVGEGT. V shed 2 bases, J shed 4 bases, and the junction held 2 bases outside the gene matches. CDR3 sequence (DNA): TGTGCCAGCAGTTACGGACAGGTAAATCAGCCCCAGCATTTT. Residues: CASSYGQVNQPQHF.

The chain links TRBV20-1 to TRBJ2-2, with D unresolved. This CDR3 spans 16 amino acids. Germline CDR1 is DFQATT and CDR2 is SNEGSKA (reference sequence). Trimming shortened V by 5 bases and J by 2 bases, and 18 bases separated the two germline ends. The CDR3 loop reads CSAQRMGEPNTGELFF. The CDR3, as DNA: TGCAGTGCTCAGCGAATGGGCGAGCCCAACACCGGGGAGCTGTTTTTT.

As to this clonotype: The junction does not match germline at one end; this may be a read error. The rearrangement joins TRBV4-3 to TRBJ2-1, with D possibly matching TRBD1 (6 bases). Germline V lookup: CDR1 LGHNA, CDR2 YSLEER. The CDR3 sequence is 16 residues long. CDR3 protein: CTSSQVWGLNDNEQFF. In nucleotides, the CDR3 is TGCACCAGCAGCCAAGTATGGGGGCTCAATGACAATGAGCAGTTCTTC.

The chain uses TRBV5-1 and TRBJ2-7; tentative D call: TRBD1 (6 bases). V was cut by 4 bases and J by 7 bases, with 15 bases left in between. Germline lookup yields CDR1 SGHRS and CDR2 YFSETQ. This CDR3 spans 13 amino acids. The CDR3 DNA follows: TGCGCCAGCAGCATAACAGGGATTGGAGAGCAGTACTTC. This translates into CASSITGIGEQYF.

This clonotype occurred a few times. V and J are TRBV11-1 and TRBJ2-5, with D perhaps matching TRBD1 (6 bases). Looked up from germline, CDR1 is SGHAT and CDR2 is FQDESV (reference sequence). V lost 1 base to trimming and J lost 5 bases, with 14 bases between them. The CDR3 spans 15 residues. CDR3 amino acids: CASSLVGGFRETQYF. The CDR3 coding sequence is TGTGCCAGCAGCTTAGTAGGGGGATTCCGGGAGACCCAGTACTTC.

The rearrangement uses TRBV12-3 or TRBV12-4 and TRBJ2-5; possible D gene TRBD1, 5 bases. There are 14 residues in the CDR3. The ends were cut back, 0 bases at V and 5 bases at J, with 10 bases in the middle. Written as DNA, the CDR3 is TGTGCCAGCAGTTTAGCGGCAGGGTTGGAGACCCAGTACTTC. The encoded protein is CASSLAAGLETQYF.

The sample holds one count of this clonotype. The chain employs TRBV18 and TRBJ1-4; D unresolved. The CDR3 has 14 amino acids. Trimming pared 3 bases from V and 5 bases from J, leaving 10 bases between. Germline CDR1 reads KGHSH; CDR2 reads LQKENI. CDR3 in amino acids: CASSPKNGNEKLFF. The CDR3 bases are TGTGCCAGCTCACCCAAGAATGGGAATGAAAAACTGTTTTTT.

This chain connects TRBV4-3 to TRBJ1-2; D is possibly TRBD1 (5 bases). Germline V gene lookup returns CDR1 LGHNA and CDR2 YSLEER. The CDR3 consists of 15 residues. V was shortened by 4 bases and J by 5 bases, with 17 bases between the two germline ends. The CDR3 loop reads CASSLNAGEGYGYTF. CDR3 sequence (DNA): TGCGCCAGCAGCCTTAATGCGGGGGAGGGGTATGGCTACACCTTC.

The chain is built from TRBV7-9 and TRBJ1-5; possibly TRBD1 for D (5 bases). Germline V gene data show CDR1 as SEHNR and CDR2 as FQNEAQ (reference sequence). The CDR3 loop spans 14 amino acids. V was trimmed by 5 bases and J by 6 bases, leaving 14 bases between them. This CDR3 reads CASSPTVTGQPQHF. In DNA form, the CDR3 reads TGTGCCAGCAGCCCGACAGTGACGGGTCAGCCCCAGCATTTT.

The chain employs TRBV29-1 and TRBJ2-1, with a tentative D call TRBD2 (6 bases). Germline-derived CDR1 and CDR2 are SQVTM and ANQGSEA. The CDR3 contains 14 residues. The germline V and J ends were trimmed by 4 bases and 1 base, with 11 bases remaining between them. The CDR3 spells CSVVLAGSYNEQFF. CDR3 sequence (DNA): TGCAGCGTTGTACTAGCCGGGTCCTACAATGAGCAGTTCTTC.

A few counts support this clonotype. CDR3 protein: CASSNTGVRPLYEQYF. The DNA of the CDR3 is TGTGCCAGCAGCAACACAGGGGTCCGACCCCTCTACGAGCAGTACTTC. This chain joins TRBV6-2 or TRBV6-3 and TRBJ2-7; 7 bases are a match to TRBD1. CDR3 length: 16 residues. The germline CDR1 and CDR2 sequences are MNHEY and SVGEGT. With 6 bases clipped from V and 3 bases from J, the junction kept 14 bases outside the gene matches.

The gene calls are TRBV7-9 and TRBJ2-7; tentatively, D is TRBD1 or TRBD2 (5 bases each). The CDR3 is 13 amino acids. Trimming took off 4 bases at V and 6 bases at J, with 13 bases between the two ends. CDR1 is SEHNR, CDR2 FQNEAQ, per germline (reference sequence). The DNA for the CDR3 is TGTGCCAGCAGCTCAAACGAGGGGTCCGAGCAGTACTTC. It yields the protein CASSSNEGSEQYF.

The CDR3 loop is CSARPLQLPTDTQYF. CDR3 DNA sequence: TGCAGTGCTAGGCCCTTACAGCTTCCCACAGATACGCAGTATTTT. V is TRBV20-1 and J is TRBJ2-3; unclear D gene. The CDR3 is 15 amino acids. In germline, CDR1 is DFQATT, CDR2 SNEGSKA (reference sequence). V was shortened by 3 bases and J by 2 bases, with 15 bases between the two germline ends.

The chain is built from TRBV7-2 and TRBJ2-5; 7 nucleotides line up with TRBD2. The CDR3 consists of 14 residues. Trimming cost V 5 bases and J 9 bases; bases outside gene matches: 12. Germline loops: CDR1 SGHTA, CDR2 FQGNSA. The CDR3: CASSRPGGGEAQYF. The CDR3 region has the DNA TGTGCCAGCAGCCGTCCCGGGGGAGGGGAGGCCCAGTACTTC.

The DNA of the CDR3 is TGCGCCAGCAGCTTCGGTGACAGGAGCACTGAAGCTTTCTTT. Translating it yields CASSFGDRSTEAFF. V is TRBV5-1 and J is TRBJ1-1; possibly TRBD1 for D (6 bases). Germline values: CDR1 SGHRS, CDR2 YFSETQ. Trimming stripped 2 bases from V and 4 bases from J, with 12 bases between. The CDR3 has 14 amino acids.